This TCR beta chain derives from a study of beta chain features in type 1 diabetes. The overall study: Patient and healthy donor groups were alike in age, gender and cell yields. Study conclusions and caveats: There was a moderate but significant shortening of TCRB CDR3s in all four CD4+ subsets of Type 1 diabetes patients.

With regard to this clone: Its antigen is not identified.

Looked up from germline, CDR1 is SQVTM and CDR2 is ANQGSEA. V was pared by 8 bases and J by 5 bases, with 4 bases of the junction left unmatched. The CDR3 is 12 amino acids. Expressed TCRB transcripts were sequenced, since all the RNA that had been isolated was reverse transcribed. The assay was immunoSEQ multiplex PCR, and TCRdb's table has in-frame clones only and misses some. The sample has 130,000 to 150,000 clones, about 13% seen once; the top ten hold 1.3%. This TCR was recovered from a man aged 18-30 years with type 1 diabetes. The chain uses TRBV29-1 and TRBJ1-4; 8 nucleotides match TRBD1. The sample taken for sequencing was central memory CD4+ T cells from blood. CDR3 coding DNA: TGCAGCTTTCGGACAGGGAATGAAAAACTGTTTTTT. Translating it yields CSFRTGNEKLFF.